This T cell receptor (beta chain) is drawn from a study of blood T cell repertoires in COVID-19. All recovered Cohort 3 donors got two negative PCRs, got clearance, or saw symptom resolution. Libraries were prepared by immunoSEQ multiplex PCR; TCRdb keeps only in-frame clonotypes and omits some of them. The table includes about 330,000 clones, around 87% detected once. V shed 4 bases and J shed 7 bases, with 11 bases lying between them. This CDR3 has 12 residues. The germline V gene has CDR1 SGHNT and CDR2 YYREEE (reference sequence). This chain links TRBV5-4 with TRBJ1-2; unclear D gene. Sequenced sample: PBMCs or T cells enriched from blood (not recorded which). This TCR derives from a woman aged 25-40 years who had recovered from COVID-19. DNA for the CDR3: TGTGCCAGCAGCCTCTACCGGGGTGGCTACACCTTC. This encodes CASSLYRGGYTF.